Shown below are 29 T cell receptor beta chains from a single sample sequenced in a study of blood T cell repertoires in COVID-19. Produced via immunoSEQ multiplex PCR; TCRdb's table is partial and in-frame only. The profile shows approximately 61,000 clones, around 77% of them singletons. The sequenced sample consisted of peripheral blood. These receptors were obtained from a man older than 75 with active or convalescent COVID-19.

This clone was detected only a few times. The CDR3 reads CASSQPRRRGRGQPQHF. Here the CDR3 DNA reads TGTGCCAGCAGCCAACCTCGACGTCGAGGTCGGGGTCAGCCCCAGCATTTT. The chain joins TRBV4-2 to TRBJ1-5; no clear D. Germline V CDR1 and CDR2: LGHNA, YNFKEQ. V was pared by 2 bases and J by 6 bases, with 20 bases between. The CDR3 runs to 17 residues.

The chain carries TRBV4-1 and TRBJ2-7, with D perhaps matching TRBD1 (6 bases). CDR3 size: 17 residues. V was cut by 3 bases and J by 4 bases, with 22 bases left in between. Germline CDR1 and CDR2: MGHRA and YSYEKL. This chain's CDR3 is CASSQMVMKGDSYEQYF. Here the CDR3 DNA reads TGCGCCAGCAGCCAGATGGTCATGAAGGGGGATTCGTACGAGCAGTACTTC.

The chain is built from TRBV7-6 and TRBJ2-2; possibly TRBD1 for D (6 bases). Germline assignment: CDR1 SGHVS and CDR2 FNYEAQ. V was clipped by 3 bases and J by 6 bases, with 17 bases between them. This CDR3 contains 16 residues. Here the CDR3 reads CASSLVTGWSPGELFF. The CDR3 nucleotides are TGTGCCAGCAGCTTGGTAACAGGGTGGTCCCCCGGGGAGCTGTTTTTT.

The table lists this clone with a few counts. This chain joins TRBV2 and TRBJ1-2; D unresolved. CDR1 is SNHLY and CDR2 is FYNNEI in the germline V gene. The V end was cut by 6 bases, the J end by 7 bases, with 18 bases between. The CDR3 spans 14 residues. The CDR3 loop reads CASRGFRAGIGYTF. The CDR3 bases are TGTGCCAGCAGAGGATTTAGGGCCGGGATTGGCTACACCTTC. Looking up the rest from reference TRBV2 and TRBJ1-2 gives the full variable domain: EPEVTQTPSHQVTQMGQEVILRCVPISNHLYFYWYRQILGQKVEFLVSFYNNEISEKSEIFDDQFSVERPDGSNFTLKIRSTKLEDSAMYFCASRGFRAGIGYTFGSGTRLTVV.

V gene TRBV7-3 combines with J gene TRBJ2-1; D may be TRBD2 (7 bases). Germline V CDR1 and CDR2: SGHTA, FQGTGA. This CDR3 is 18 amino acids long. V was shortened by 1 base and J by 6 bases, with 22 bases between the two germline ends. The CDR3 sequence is CASSLRGGDTVASNEQFF. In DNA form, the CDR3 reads TGTGCCAGCAGCTTAAGAGGGGGGGACACCGTGGCGTCCAATGAGCAGTTCTTC. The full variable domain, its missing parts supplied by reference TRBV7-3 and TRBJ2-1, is GAGVSQTPSNKVTEKGKYVELRCDPISGHTALYWYRQSLGQGPEFLIYFQGTGAADDSGLPNDRFFAVRPEGSVSTLKIQRTERGDSAVYLCASSLRGGDTVASNEQFFGPGTRLTVL.

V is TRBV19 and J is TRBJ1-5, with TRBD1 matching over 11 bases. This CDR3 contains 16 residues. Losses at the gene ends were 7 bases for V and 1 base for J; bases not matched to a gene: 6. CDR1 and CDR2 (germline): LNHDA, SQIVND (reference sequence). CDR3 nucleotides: TGTGCCAGTACGGACAGGGGGCCTTTGAGCAATCAGCCCCAGCATTTT. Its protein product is CASTDRGPLSNQPQHF.

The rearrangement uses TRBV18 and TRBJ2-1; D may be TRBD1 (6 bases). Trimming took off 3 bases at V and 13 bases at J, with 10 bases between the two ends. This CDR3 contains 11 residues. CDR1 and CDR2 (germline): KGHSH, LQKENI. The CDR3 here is CASSPDRSQFF. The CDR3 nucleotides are TGTGCCAGCTCACCCGACAGGTCTCAGTTCTTC. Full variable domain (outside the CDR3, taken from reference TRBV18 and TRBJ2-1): NAGVMQNPRHLVRRRGQEARLRCSPMKGHSHVYWYRQLPEEGLKFMVYLQKENIIDESGMPKERFSAEFPKEGPSILRIQQVVRGDSAAYFCASSPDRSQFFGPGTRLTVL.

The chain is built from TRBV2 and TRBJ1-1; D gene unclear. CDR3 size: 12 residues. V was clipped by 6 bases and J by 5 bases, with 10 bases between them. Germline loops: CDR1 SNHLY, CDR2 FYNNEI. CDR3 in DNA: TGTGCCAGCAGAAAAGGGAGTACTGAAGCTTTCTTT. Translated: CASRKGSTEAFF.

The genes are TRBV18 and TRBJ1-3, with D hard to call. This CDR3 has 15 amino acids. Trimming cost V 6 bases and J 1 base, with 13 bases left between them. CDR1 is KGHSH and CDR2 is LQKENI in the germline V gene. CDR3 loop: CASSREPGSGNTIYF. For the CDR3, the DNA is TGTGCCAGCTCTCGCGAACCGGGGTCTGGAAACACCATATATTTT.

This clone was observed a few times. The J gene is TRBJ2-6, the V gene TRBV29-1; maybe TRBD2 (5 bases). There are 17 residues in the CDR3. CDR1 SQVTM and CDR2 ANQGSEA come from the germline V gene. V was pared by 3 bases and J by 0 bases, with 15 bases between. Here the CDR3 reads CSVEILMDCSGANVLTF. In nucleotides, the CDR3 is TGCAGCGTTGAGATCTTAATGGACTGCTCTGGGGCCAACGTCCTGACTTTC.

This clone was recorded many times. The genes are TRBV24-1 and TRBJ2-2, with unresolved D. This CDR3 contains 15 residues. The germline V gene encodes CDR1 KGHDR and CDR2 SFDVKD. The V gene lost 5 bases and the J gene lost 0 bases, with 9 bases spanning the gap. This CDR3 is CATSGTSTNTGELFF. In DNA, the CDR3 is TGTGCCACCAGTGGAACGAGCACGAACACCGGGGAGCTGTTTTTT.

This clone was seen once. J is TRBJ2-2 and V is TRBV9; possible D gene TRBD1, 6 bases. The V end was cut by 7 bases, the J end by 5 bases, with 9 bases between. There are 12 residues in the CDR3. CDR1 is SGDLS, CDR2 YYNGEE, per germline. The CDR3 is CASGGLTGELFF. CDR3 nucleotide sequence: TGTGCCAGCGGGGGCCTTACCGGGGAGCTGTTTTTT.

DNA of the CDR3: TGTGCCAGTAGTCCCCGACTCTTAGCGGGAGGCCAAGAGACCCAGTACTTC. It is translated as CASSPRLLAGGQETQYF. The V call is TRBV19, the J call TRBJ2-5; TRBD2 matches at 10 bases. The CDR3 is made up of 17 amino acids. V was pared by 5 bases and J by 1 base, with 10 bases of the junction left unmatched. Germline V gene sequence: CDR1 LNHDA, CDR2 SQIVND (reference sequence).

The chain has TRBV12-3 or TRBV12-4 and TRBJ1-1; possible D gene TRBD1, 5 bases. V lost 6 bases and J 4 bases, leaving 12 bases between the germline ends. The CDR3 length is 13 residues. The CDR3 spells CASSVQEFTEAFF. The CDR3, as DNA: TGTGCCAGCAGCGTACAGGAGTTCACTGAAGCTTTCTTT.

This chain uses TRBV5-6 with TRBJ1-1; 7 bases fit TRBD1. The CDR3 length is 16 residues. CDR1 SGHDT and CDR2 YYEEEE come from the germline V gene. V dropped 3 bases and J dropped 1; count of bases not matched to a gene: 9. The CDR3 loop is CASSWTGGAWNTEAFF. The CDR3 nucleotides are TGTGCCAGCAGCTGGACAGGAGGGGCCTGGAACACTGAAGCTTTCTTT.

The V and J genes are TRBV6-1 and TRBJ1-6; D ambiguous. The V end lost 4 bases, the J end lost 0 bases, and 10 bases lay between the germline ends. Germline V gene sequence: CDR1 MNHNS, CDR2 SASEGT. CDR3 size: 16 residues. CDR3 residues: CASSVHPSSYNSPLHF. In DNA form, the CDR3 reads TGTGCCAGCAGTGTTCATCCGAGCTCCTATAATTCACCCCTCCACTTT.

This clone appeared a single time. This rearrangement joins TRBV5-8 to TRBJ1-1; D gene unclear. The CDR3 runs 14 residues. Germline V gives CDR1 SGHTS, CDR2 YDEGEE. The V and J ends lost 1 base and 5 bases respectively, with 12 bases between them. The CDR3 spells CASSLYSDLTEAFF. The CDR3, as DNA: TGTGCCAGCAGCTTGTATTCAGATTTAACTGAAGCTTTCTTT.

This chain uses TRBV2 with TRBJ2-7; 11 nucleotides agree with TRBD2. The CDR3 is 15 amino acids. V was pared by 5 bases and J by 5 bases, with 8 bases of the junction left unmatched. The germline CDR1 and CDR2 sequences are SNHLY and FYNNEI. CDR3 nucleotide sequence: TGTGCCAGCAGTCTGACAATACTAGCGGGAGACGAGCAGTACTTC. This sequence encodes CASSLTILAGDEQYF.

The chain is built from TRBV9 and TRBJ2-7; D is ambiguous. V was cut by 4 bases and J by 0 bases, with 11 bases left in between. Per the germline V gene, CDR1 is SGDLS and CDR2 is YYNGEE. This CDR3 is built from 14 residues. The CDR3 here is CASSTSASSYEQYF. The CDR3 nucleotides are TGTGCCAGCAGCACATCAGCGAGCTCCTACGAGCAGTACTTC. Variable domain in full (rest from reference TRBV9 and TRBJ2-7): DSGVTQTPKHLITATGQRVTLRCSPRSGDLSVYWYQQSLDQGLQFLIQYYNGEERAKGNILERFSAQQFPDLHSELNLSSLELGDSALYFCASSTSASSYEQYFGPGTRLTVT.

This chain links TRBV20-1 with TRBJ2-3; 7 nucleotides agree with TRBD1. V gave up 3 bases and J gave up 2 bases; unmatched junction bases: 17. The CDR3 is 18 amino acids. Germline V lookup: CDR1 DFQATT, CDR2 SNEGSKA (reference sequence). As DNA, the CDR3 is TGCAGTGCTAGTCTCGCGACAGGGCTTGGACCTGTCACAGATACGCAGTATTTT. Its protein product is CSASLATGLGPVTDTQYF.

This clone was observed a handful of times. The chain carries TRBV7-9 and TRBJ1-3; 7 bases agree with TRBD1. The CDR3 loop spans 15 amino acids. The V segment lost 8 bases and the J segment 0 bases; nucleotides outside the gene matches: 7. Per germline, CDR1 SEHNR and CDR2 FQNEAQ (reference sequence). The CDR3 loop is CASREGAVSGNTIYF. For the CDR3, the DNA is TGTGCCAGCCGGGAGGGGGCTGTCTCTGGAAACACCATATATTTT.

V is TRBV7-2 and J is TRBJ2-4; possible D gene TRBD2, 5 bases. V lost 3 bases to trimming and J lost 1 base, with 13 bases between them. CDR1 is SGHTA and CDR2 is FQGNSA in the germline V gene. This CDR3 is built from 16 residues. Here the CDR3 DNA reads TGTGCCAGCAGCTTTCTACCTGGCGGGGCCAAAAACATTCAGTACTTC. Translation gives CASSFLPGGAKNIQYF.

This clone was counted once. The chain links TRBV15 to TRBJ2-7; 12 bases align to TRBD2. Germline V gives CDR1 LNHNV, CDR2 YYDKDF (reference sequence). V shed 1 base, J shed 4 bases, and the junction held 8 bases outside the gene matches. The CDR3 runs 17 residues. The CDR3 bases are TGTGCCACCAGCAGAGGACGATCTACTAGCGGGAGGTACGAGCAGTACTTC. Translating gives CATSRGRSTSGRYEQYF.

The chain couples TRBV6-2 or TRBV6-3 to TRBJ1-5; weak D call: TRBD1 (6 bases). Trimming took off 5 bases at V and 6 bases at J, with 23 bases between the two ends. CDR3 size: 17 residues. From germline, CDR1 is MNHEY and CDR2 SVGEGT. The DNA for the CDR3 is TGTGCCAGCAGTACACACAGGGTACCCGCCACCAGTCAGCCCCAGCATTTT. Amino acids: CASSTHRVPATSQPQHF.

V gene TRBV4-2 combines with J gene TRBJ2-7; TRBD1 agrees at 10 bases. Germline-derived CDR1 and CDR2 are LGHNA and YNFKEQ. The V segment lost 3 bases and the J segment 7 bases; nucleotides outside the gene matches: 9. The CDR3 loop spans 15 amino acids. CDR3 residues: CASSQGQGPSREQYF. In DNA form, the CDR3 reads TGTGCCAGCAGCCAGGGACAGGGGCCCTCGAGGGAGCAGTACTTC.

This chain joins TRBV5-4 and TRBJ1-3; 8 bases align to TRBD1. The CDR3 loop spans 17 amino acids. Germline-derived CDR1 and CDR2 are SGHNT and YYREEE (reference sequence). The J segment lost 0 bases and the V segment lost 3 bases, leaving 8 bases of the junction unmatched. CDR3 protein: CASSSRQGPASGNTIYF. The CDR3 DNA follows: TGTGCCAGCAGCTCTCGACAGGGGCCCGCCTCTGGAAACACCATATATTTT.

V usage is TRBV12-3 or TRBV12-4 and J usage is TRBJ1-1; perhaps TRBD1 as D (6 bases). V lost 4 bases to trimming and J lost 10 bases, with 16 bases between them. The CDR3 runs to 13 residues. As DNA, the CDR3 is TGTGCCAGCAGTTCCCAACAGGGTCGAAGAGCTTTCTTT. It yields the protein CASSSQQGRRAFF.

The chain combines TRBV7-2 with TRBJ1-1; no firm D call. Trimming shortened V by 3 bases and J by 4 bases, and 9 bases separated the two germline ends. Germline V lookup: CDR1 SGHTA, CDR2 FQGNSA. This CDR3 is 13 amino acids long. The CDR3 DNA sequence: TGTGCCAGCAGCTTGAGAGAGGGCACTGAAGCTTTCTTT. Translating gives CASSLREGTEAFF.

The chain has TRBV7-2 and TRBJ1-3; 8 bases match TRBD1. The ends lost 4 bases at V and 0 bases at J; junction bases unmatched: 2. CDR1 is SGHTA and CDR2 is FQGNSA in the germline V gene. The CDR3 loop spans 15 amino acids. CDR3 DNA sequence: TGTGCCAGCAGCTCCGGGACAGGCTCTGGAAACACCATATATTTT. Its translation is CASSSGTGSGNTIYF.